The 4 T cell receptor beta chains listed next were all sequenced from one sample in a study of T cells after yellow fever vaccination. MiXCR was run by TCRdb on the 5' RACE reads, yielding one entry per CDR3 protein. Here the sample spans around 550,000 distinct CDR3 sequences, 19% being singletons. Specimen: PBMCs, collected 15 days after the yellow fever booster vaccination. These receptors were collected from a man aged 25 to 45 who received the YFV17D yellow fever vaccine.

This chain uses TRBV20-1 with TRBJ2-7, with D perhaps matching TRBD1 or TRBD2 (5 bases each). Deletions cut 6 bases from V and 0 bases from J, with 12 bases between. Germline V gives CDR1 DFQATT, CDR2 SNEGSKA (reference sequence). This CDR3 contains 13 residues. CDR3 in amino acids: CSAVGDYSYEQYF. The CDR3 DNA reads TGCAGTGCCGTGGGGGATTACTCCTACGAGCAGTACTTC.

This clonotype was observed a handful of times. The V gene is TRBV14, the J gene TRBJ1-5, with D hard to call. Germline V gives CDR1 SGHDN, CDR2 FVKESK. The CDR3 spans 13 residues. Trimming cost V 0 bases and J 9 bases, with 9 bases left between them. CDR3 nucleotides: TGTGCCAGCAGCCAAGAAGCCTTGTCGCCCCAGCATTTT. Residues: CASSQEALSPQHF.

The CDR3 protein is CSVDMSSGTGEQYF. In DNA form, the CDR3 reads TGCAGCGTTGACATGTCTAGCGGGACTGGGGAGCAGTACTTC. V is TRBV29-1 and J is TRBJ2-7; TRBD2 matches at 9 bases. Germline CDR1 is SQVTM and CDR2 is ANQGSEA. V gave up 3 bases and J gave up 7 bases; unmatched junction bases: 10. This CDR3 comprises 14 residues.

The rearrangement joins TRBV11-2 to TRBJ2-7; D gene uncertain. The V end was cut by 1 base, the J end by 3 bases, with 7 bases between. The V gene's germline CDR1 is SGHAT and CDR2 FQNNGV. CDR3 length equals 13 residues. CDR3 nucleotides: TGTGCCAGCAGCTTAGTACAGCTCTACGAGCAGTACTTC. It encodes CASSLVQLYEQYF.